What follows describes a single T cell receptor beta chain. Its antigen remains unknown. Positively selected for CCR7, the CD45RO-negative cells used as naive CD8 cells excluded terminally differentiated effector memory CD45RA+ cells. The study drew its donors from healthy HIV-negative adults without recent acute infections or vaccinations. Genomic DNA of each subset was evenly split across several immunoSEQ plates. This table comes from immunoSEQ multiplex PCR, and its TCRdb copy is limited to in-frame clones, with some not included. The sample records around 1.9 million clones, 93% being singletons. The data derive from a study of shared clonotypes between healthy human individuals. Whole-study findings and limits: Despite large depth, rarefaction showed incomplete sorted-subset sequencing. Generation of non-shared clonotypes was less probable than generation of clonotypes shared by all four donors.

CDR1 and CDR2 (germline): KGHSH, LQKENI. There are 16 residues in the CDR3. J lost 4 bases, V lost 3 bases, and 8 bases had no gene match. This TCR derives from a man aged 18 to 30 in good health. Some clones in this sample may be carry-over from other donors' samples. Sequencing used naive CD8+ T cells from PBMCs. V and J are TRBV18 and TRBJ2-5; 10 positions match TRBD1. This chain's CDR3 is CASSPLGQGFRETQYF. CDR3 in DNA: TGTGCCAGCTCACCCTTGGGACAGGGGTTTCGAGAGACCCAGTACTTC.